Presented here are 14 T cell receptor beta chains from one specimen sequenced in a study of T cells in Graves' hyperthyroidism and ophthalmopathy. The source material, RNA transcripts, was used to amplify TCR beta CDR3 regions. A set of HTBI primers served as the primers for a first-round RT-PCR of the TCR CDR3. TCRdb reanalysed the multiplex PCR reads using MiXCR and keeps one entry per CDR3 protein. There are under 300,000 distinct CDR3 sequences in the sample; 25% to 30% occur only once, and about a quarter lies in the top ten. The specimen was blood. These receptors were taken from a man in his forties or fifties with Graves' hyperthyroidism that later progressed to Graves' ophthalmopathy.

This clonotype was recorded once. This chain uses TRBV19 with TRBJ2-4; no reliable D call. The V end was cut by 8 bases, the J end by 0 bases, with 14 bases between. The CDR3 is 15 residues long. Germline CDR1 and CDR2: LNHDA and SQIVND (reference sequence). This CDR3 reads CASGSRWLAKNIQYF. CDR3 DNA: TGTGCCAGTGGATCAAGGTGGCTAGCCAAAAACATTCAGTACTTC.

This clonotype was observed at least ten times. V usage is TRBV6-1 and J usage is TRBJ1-5, with 9 bases aligning to TRBD1. The CDR3 is 16 residues long. CDR1 and CDR2 (germline): MNHNS, SASEGT. J lost 2 bases, V lost 4 bases, and 6 bases had no gene match. The CDR3 DNA sequence: TGTGCCAGCAGTGGCGGGACAGGGTGGGGCAATCAGCCCCAGCATTTT. It yields the protein CASSGGTGWGNQPQHF.

This clonotype was seen repeatedly, ten times or more. J is TRBJ2-2 and V is TRBV19; 7 bases match TRBD2. The J segment lost 6 bases and the V segment lost 7 bases, leaving 8 bases of the junction unmatched. This CDR3 region has 14 residues. The germline CDR1 and CDR2 sequences are LNHDA and SQIVND (reference sequence). The chain's CDR3 is CASTGRGDPGELFF. CDR3 bases: TGTGCCAGTACGGGGAGGGGAGATCCCGGGGAGCTGTTTTTT.

This chain joins TRBV11-1 and TRBJ2-2; the match to TRBD1 covers 7 bases. There are 11 residues in the CDR3. The germline gives CDR1 SGHAT, CDR2 FQDESV (reference sequence). Trimming removed 6 bases from V and 10 bases from J; junction bases left unmatched: 2. This CDR3 reads CASRGTEELFF. The CDR3 nucleotides are TGTGCCAGCAGGGGGACAGAGGAGCTGTTTTTT. The variable domain in full, completed from reference TRBV11-1 and TRBJ2-2, reads EAEVAQSPRYKITEKSQAVAFWCDPISGHATLYWYRQILGQGPELLVQFQDESVVDDSQLPKDRFSAERLKGVDSTLKIQPAELGDSAMYLCASRGTEELFFGEGSRLTVL.

The chain couples TRBV27 to TRBJ2-7; D is unclear. CDR1 is MNHEY and CDR2 is SMNVEV in the germline V gene (reference sequence). The V end lost 2 bases, the J end lost 4 bases, and 18 bases lay between the germline ends. The CDR3 has 16 amino acids. DNA for the CDR3: TGTGCCAGCAGTTTAGCGACCGCGGAAGCGAAATACGAGCAGTACTTC. It encodes CASSLATAEAKYEQYF.

This clonotype was counted ten times or more. Here the CDR3 reads CASSTGQGEQETQYF. Written as DNA, the CDR3 is TGTGCCAGCAGCACAGGACAGGGGGAACAAGAGACCCAGTACTTC. The V call is TRBV9, the J call TRBJ2-5; 10 bases match TRBD1. Germline V gives CDR1 SGDLS, CDR2 YYNGEE. J lost 2 bases, V lost 4 bases, and 5 bases had no gene match. CDR3 length: 15 residues.

The chain joins TRBV5-1 to TRBJ2-7; tentatively, D is TRBD1 (5 bases). V lost 4 bases to trimming and J lost 4 bases, with 12 bases between them. The germline V gene has CDR1 SGHRS and CDR2 YFSETQ. CDR3 length: 13 residues. CDR3 loop: CASSPITGYEQYF. CDR3 in DNA: TGCGCCAGCAGCCCAATTACAGGATACGAGCAGTACTTC.

The chain has TRBV12-3 or TRBV12-4 and TRBJ2-2; D gene unclear. This CDR3 comprises 13 residues. Trimming took off 2 bases at V and 6 bases at J, with 7 bases between the two ends. The CDR3 here is CASSLRPAGELFF. The CDR3 nucleotides are TGTGCCAGCAGTTTACGCCCTGCCGGGGAGCTGTTTTTT.

This clonotype was picked up many times. The J gene is TRBJ2-5, the V gene TRBV2; D unclear. The CDR3 consists of 10 residues. Per the germline V gene, CDR1 is SNHLY and CDR2 is FYNNEI. Between the trimmed V and J ends, which lost 5 bases and 5 bases, there was a span of 3 bases. The CDR3 bases are TGTGCCAGCAGTATTGAGACCCAGTACTTC. It yields the protein CASSIETQYF.

This clonotype was detected ten times or more. The V and J genes are TRBV18 and TRBJ2-7; D not resolved. Trimming took off 1 base at V and 6 bases at J, with 10 bases between the two ends. The CDR3 sequence is 13 residues long. Germline V gene lookup returns CDR1 KGHSH and CDR2 LQKENI. The CDR3 DNA reads TGTGCCAGCTCACCACAGGGTTCCAGCGAGCAGTACTTC. As protein: CASSPQGSSEQYF.

Points on this clonotype: The final CDR3 position lacks the conserved phenylalanine or tryptophan, pointing to a likely read error. The chain combines TRBV12-3 or TRBV12-4 with TRBJ1-2; D gene uncertain. This CDR3 spans 12 amino acids. CDR3 amino acids: CASNSQNYGYTL. DNA for the CDR3: TGCGCCAGCAATTCGCAAAACTATGGCTACACCCTC.

This clonotype was recorded at least ten times. This sequence joins TRBV11-2 and TRBJ2-3; D may match TRBD1 or TRBD2 (5 bases each). The V end lost 5 bases, the J end lost 2 bases, and 14 bases lay between the germline ends. The germline gives CDR1 SGHAT, CDR2 FQNNGV. There are 15 residues in the CDR3. The CDR3 loop reads CASSPRGRITDTQYF. The CDR3 coding sequence is TGTGCCAGCAGCCCGAGGGGCAGGATCACAGATACGCAGTATTTT.

This clonotype came up many times. The J gene is TRBJ1-2, the V gene TRBV20-1; D is undetermined. This CDR3 spans 12 amino acids. Trimming removed 7 bases from V and 0 bases from J, with 9 bases in between. Germline loops: CDR1 DFQATT, CDR2 SNEGSKA (reference sequence). The CDR3 here is CSGGGANYGYTF. CDR3 DNA: TGCAGTGGTGGTGGAGCTAACTATGGCTACACCTTC.

This clonotype was observed at least ten times. The V call is TRBV10-3, the J call TRBJ2-5; the match to TRBD2 covers 11 bases. The CDR3 totals 16 residues. Germline assignment: CDR1 ENHRY and CDR2 SYGVKD. J gave up 1 base and V 0 bases, and 1 base lay outside the gene matches. The CDR3 region is CAISESGLAAQETQYF. The CDR3 coding sequence is TGTGCCATCAGTGAGTCGGGACTAGCGGCCCAAGAGACCCAGTACTTC.